A selection of T cell receptor beta chains follows, all from one sample in a study of T cells after yellow fever vaccination. TCRdb re-derived calls from the 5' RACE reads in MiXCR, one entry per CDR3 protein. The sample has 250,000 to 300,000 distinct CDR3 sequences, roughly 8.7% seen once. Sequenced here: CD4+ T cells sorted from PBMCs, sampled 5 days after the yellow fever booster vaccination. The receptors stem from a man aged 18 to 29 who received the YFV17D yellow fever vaccine. Both conserved end residues are part of each CDR3. A D gene is named only where the DNA matches it firmly. Some rows mark clone size as missing; the rest say once, few, many or name a class of expanded clone.

CDR3: CASSSNPGVAKNIQYF
DNA: TGTGCCAGCAGCTCTAACCCTGGAGTAGCCAAAAACATTCAGTACTTC
V: TRBV12-3/TRBV12-4
D: -
size: -
J: TRBJ2-4

CDR3: CASSQPRVTDFELFF
DNA: TGCGCCAGCAGCCAACCACGGGTGACAGATTTCGAATTGTTTTTT
V: TRBV4-1
D: -
size: many
J: TRBJ1-4

CDR3: CSVDLLGETQYF
DNA: TGCAGCGTTGATTTGCTGGGTGAGACCCAGTACTTC
V: TRBV29-1
D: -
size: many
J: TRBJ2-5

CDR3: CASSPTAWDGRSDNSPLHF
DNA: TGTGCCAGCTCACCGACCGCTTGGGACGGGCGATCGGATAATTCACCCCTCCACTTT
V: TRBV18
D: -
size: -
J: TRBJ1-6

CDR3: CASSFGLKETQYF
DNA: TGTGCCAGCAGTTTCGGACTCAAAGAGACCCAGTACTTC
V: TRBV6-2/TRBV6-3
D: -
size: -
J: TRBJ2-5

CDR3: CASSLDGNIQYF
DNA: TGTGCCAGCAGCTTAGATGGCAACATTCAGTACTTC
V: TRBV7-2
D: -
size: few
J: TRBJ2-4

CDR3: CASSKWTSGALQETQYF
DNA: TGCGCCAGCAGCAAATGGACTAGCGGGGCCCTCCAAGAGACCCAGTACTTC
V: TRBV5-1
D: TRBD2
size: -
J: TRBJ2-5

CDR3: CASRLQELTDTQYF
DNA: TGTGCCAGCAGGCTACAAGAGCTCACAGATACGCAGTATTTT
V: TRBV2
D: -
size: few
J: TRBJ2-3

CDR3: CARSEWGDPRAHEQYF
DNA: TGTGCCAGGAGTGAATGGGGGGACCCCAGGGCCCACGAGCAGTACTTC
V: TRBV6-4
D: -
size: -
J: TRBJ2-7

CDR3: CASIKLGRDTQYF
DNA: TGTGCCAGCATCAAATTGGGGCGGGATACGCAGTATTTT
V: TRBV6-2/TRBV6-3
D: -
size: -
J: TRBJ2-3

CDR3: CASGLSRGQSNQPQHF
DNA: TGTGCTAGTGGTTTGTCCCGGGGGCAGAGCAATCAGCCCCAGCATTTT
V: TRBV12-5
D: -
size: -
J: TRBJ1-5

CDR3: CASSLVKSSGANVLTF
DNA: TGTGCCAGCAGCTTAGTTAAGAGCTCTGGGGCCAACGTCCTGACTTTC
V: TRBV7-6
D: -
size: -
J: TRBJ2-6

CDR3: CASAPGGQETQYF
DNA: TGTGCCAGTGCTCCCGGGGGGCAGGAGACCCAGTACTTC
V: TRBV6-1
D: -
size: few
J: TRBJ2-5

CDR3: CASSLHPSGANVLTF
DNA: TGTGCCAGCAGCTTACACCCCTCTGGGGCCAACGTCCTGACTTTC
V: TRBV7-9
D: -
size: -
J: TRBJ2-6

CDR3: CASSPGTAGGNQPQHF
DNA: TGTGCCAGCTCACCAGGGACAGCTGGTGGAAATCAGCCCCAGCATTTT
V: TRBV18
D: TRBD1
size: -
J: TRBJ1-5

CDR3: CASSVGGLVNTEAFF
DNA: TGTGCCAGCAGCGTAGGGGGTCTGGTGAACACTGAAGCTTTCTTT
V: TRBV9
D: -
size: few
J: TRBJ1-1

CDR3: CASSLGGQGGTEAFF
DNA: TGTGCCAGCAGCTTAGGGGGGCAGGGAGGCACTGAAGCTTTCTTT
V: TRBV7-2
D: -
size: many
J: TRBJ1-1

CDR3: CASSQVYRVTEAFF
DNA: TGCGCCAGCAGCCAAGTCTACCGGGTTACTGAAGCTTTCTTT
V: TRBV4-3
D: -
size: -
J: TRBJ1-1

CDR3: CASSAEGSGGTGTQYF
DNA: TGTGCCAGCTCCGCCGAGGGTAGCGGGGGAACCGGGACCCAGTACTTC
V: TRBV18
D: TRBD2
size: -
J: TRBJ2-5

CDR3: CASSYSRWSYNEQFF
DNA: TGTGCCAGCAGTTACTCTAGGTGGTCCTACAATGAGCAGTTCTTC
V: TRBV6-5
D: -
size: many
J: TRBJ2-1